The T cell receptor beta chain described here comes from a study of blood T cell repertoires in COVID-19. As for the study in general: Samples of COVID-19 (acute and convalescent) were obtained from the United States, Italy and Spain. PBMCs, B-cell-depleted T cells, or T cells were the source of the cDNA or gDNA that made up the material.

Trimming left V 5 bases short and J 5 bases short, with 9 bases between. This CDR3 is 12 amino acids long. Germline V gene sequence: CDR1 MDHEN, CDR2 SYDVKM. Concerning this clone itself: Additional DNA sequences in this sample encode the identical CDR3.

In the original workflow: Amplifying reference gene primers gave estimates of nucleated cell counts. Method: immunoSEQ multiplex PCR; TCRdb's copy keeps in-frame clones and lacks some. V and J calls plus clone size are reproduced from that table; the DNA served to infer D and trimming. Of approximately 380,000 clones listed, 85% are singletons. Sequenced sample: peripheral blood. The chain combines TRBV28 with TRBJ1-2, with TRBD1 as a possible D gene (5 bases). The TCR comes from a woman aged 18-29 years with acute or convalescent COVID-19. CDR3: CASSSRVYGYTF. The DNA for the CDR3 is TGTGCCAGCAGTAGCAGGGTATATGGCTACACCTTC.